This T cell receptor beta chain derives from a study of shared clonotypes between healthy human individuals. Broader study findings: Generally, estimated richness proved larger in naive subsets than it did in memory subsets. The naive CD4 repertoires of several donors were compared, and around 4.7% of clonotypes were shared.

The CDR3 runs 13 residues. Germline V CDR1 and CDR2: SEHNR, FQNEAQ (reference sequence). V was pared by 3 bases and J by 3 bases, with 9 bases between. Method: immunoSEQ multiplex PCR; TCRdb's copy keeps in-frame clones and lacks some. This table has about a million clones, roughly 70% appearing once. Points on this clone: Its target is unknown.

Sequencing was performed on memory CD4+ T cells sorted from blood. Subset: CD45RA-negative fraction. This chain joins TRBV7-9 and TRBJ2-7, with D perhaps TRBD2 (6 bases). The sequence was collected from a man aged 18 to 35 in good health. This CDR3 is CASSFMEGYEQYF. For the CDR3, the DNA is TGTGCCAGCAGCTTCATGGAGGGCTACGAGCAGTACTTC.